The T cell receptor (beta chain) described here comes from a study of cytomegalovirus exposure and HLA in healthy donors. There are 16 residues in the CDR3. Germline CDR1 is MNHEY and CDR2 is SVGAGI. Trimming took 0 bases from V and 7 from J, leaving 15 bases between them. On this clone: Its antigen remains unidentified.

Whole-study findings and limits: In presence/absence analyses, roughly uniform sequencing depth across donors was assumed.

Primers for the PCR totalled 60 Vbeta and 13 Jbeta. Data came from immunoSEQ multiplex PCR; TCRdb stores just in-frame clones and leaves some out. The sample lists about 160,000 clones; around 78% were seen once. The rearrangement links TRBV6-5 to TRBJ2-2; maybe TRBD1 (5 bases). The receptor was derived from a woman between 40 and 50 years old in good health and CMV-seronegative. Sequencing input: PBMCs. This CDR3 reads CASSYSGLPRGGELFF. Here the CDR3 DNA reads TGTGCCAGCAGTTACTCAGGCCTCCCTAGGGGCGGGGAGCTGTTTTTT.